This T cell receptor (beta chain) was recorded in a study of cytomegalovirus exposure and HLA in healthy donors. Data came from immunoSEQ multiplex PCR; TCRdb stores just in-frame clones and leaves some out. The data show some 190,000 clones, with about 82% seen just once and 1.4% to 1.5% held by the top ten. The CDR3 runs to 14 residues. Germline V lookup: CDR1 SNHLY, CDR2 FYNNEI. V trimming: 4 bases; J trimming: 7 bases; junction bases outside the gene matches: 8. The chain has TRBV2 and TRBJ2-7, with 9 bases fitting TRBD1. Sequenced material: PBMCs. The clonotype comes from a woman younger than 35 in good health and CMV-seronegative. CDR3 sequence reads: CASSARTGAWEQYF. DNA of the CDR3: TGTGCCAGCAGTGCCCGGACAGGGGCGTGGGAGCAGTACTTC.